The 5 T cell receptor beta chains listed next were all sequenced from one sample in a study of cytomegalovirus exposure and HLA in healthy donors. Profiled with immunoSEQ multiplex PCR; TCRdb holds only in-frame clones, not every one. The sample carries 150,000 to 180,000 clones, 85% to 90% recorded once. The sequenced material came from PBMCs. Source of these receptors: a human donor in good health.

The DNA of the CDR3 is TGTGCCAGCAAGGTCCCCACTAGCGGGGGGGGGACCCAGTACTTC. This gives the protein CASKVPTSGGGTQYF. The V and J genes are TRBV2 and TRBJ2-5, with 13 bases matching TRBD2. Per germline, CDR1 SNHLY and CDR2 FYNNEI. The CDR3 is 15 amino acids. Trimming took 7 bases from V and 7 from J; bases not matched to a gene: 9.

This chain joins TRBV5-4 and TRBJ1-5; D remains unclear. V was cut by 2 bases and J by 4 bases, with 16 bases left in between. The V gene's germline CDR1 is SGHNT and CDR2 YYREEE (reference sequence). The length of the CDR3 is 16 residues. The CDR3 DNA sequence: TGTGCCAGCAGCTTTGGAGGGTCGGCCGCTAATCAGCCCCAGCATTTT. Amino acids: CASSFGGSAANQPQHF. Together with reference TRBV5-4 and TRBJ1-5, the CDR3 gives the full variable domain: ETGVTQSPTHLIKTRGQQVTLRCSSQSGHNTVSWYQQALGQGPQFIFQYYREEENGRGNFPPRFSGLQFPNYSSELNVNALELDDSALYLCASSFGGSAANQPQHFGDGTRLSIL.

V is TRBV30 and J is TRBJ1-1; 8 nucleotides line up with TRBD1. Germline V gene data show CDR1 as GTSNPN and CDR2 as SVGIG (reference sequence). The length of the CDR3 is 16 residues. V lost 4 bases and J lost 4; bases outside the gene matches: 14. The CDR3 spells CAWTTPTGAGVTEAFF. The CDR3 region has the DNA TGTGCCTGGACGACCCCGACAGGGGCGGGGGTCACTGAAGCTTTCTTT.

V gene TRBV5-5 combines with J gene TRBJ2-7, with D possibly matching TRBD1 (6 bases). CDR1 is SGHKS, CDR2 YYEKEE, per germline (reference sequence). The CDR3 contains 15 residues. Trimming stripped 0 bases from V and 3 bases from J, with 13 bases between. Here the CDR3 reads CASSLGQVSLYEQYF. In DNA, the CDR3 is TGTGCCAGCAGCTTGGGACAGGTTTCCCTCTACGAGCAGTACTTC.

The CDR3 loop is CASSPGHGNTEAFF. CDR3 DNA: TGTGCCAGCAGCCCGGGACACGGGAACACTGAAGCTTTCTTT. This chain links TRBV2 with TRBJ1-1, with D possibly being TRBD1 (6 bases). Trimming took 6 bases from V and 1 from J, leaving 12 bases between them. Germline V CDR1 and CDR2: SNHLY, FYNNEI. This CDR3 contains 14 residues.